This passage covers 18 T cell receptor beta chains from one sample sequenced in a study of cytomegalovirus exposure and HLA in healthy donors. Profiled with immunoSEQ multiplex PCR; TCRdb holds only in-frame clones, not every one. The sample consists of approximately 130,000 clones, approximately 90% of them appearing once. The sequenced material came from PBMCs. These receptors all stem from a woman in her late teens or twenties in good health and CMV-seronegative.

This chain uses TRBV19 with TRBJ2-2; a weak D match, TRBD2 (6 bases). V was shortened by 4 bases and J by 6 bases, with 18 bases between the two germline ends. CDR1 is LNHDA, CDR2 SQIVND, per germline (reference sequence). The CDR3 covers 16 residues. CDR3 loop: CASSRDWAGVAGELFF. CDR3 nucleotides: TGTGCCAGTAGTAGGGACTGGGCCGGGGTCGCCGGGGAGCTGTTTTTT.

The V call is TRBV11-2, the J call TRBJ2-3, with D perhaps matching TRBD1 (6 bases). Germline-derived CDR1 and CDR2 are SGHAT and FQNNGV. The ends were cut back, 1 base at V and 1 base at J, with 12 bases in the middle. The CDR3 extends over 16 amino acids. As DNA, the CDR3 is TGTGCCAGCAGCTTAGTAGCAGGGGCAGGCACAGATACGCAGTATTTT. Translated: CASSLVAGAGTDTQYF.

The CDR3 region has the DNA TGTGCCAGCAGCCCGGACAGGGCCTACGAGCAGTACTTC. Its protein is CASSPDRAYEQYF. J is TRBJ2-7 and V is TRBV5-6, with 8 positions matching TRBD1. The CDR3 extends over 13 amino acids. Losses at the gene ends were 4 bases for V and 2 bases for J; bases not matched to a gene: 2. Per the germline V gene, CDR1 is SGHDT and CDR2 is YYEEEE.

CDR3 loop: CAWQGATGELFF. The CDR3 DNA sequence: TGTGCCTGGCAGGGGGCCACCGGGGAGCTGTTTTTT. The J gene is TRBJ2-2, the V gene TRBV30; TRBD1 aligns across 8 bases. CDR3 length: 12 residues. Germline lookup yields CDR1 GTSNPN and CDR2 SVGIG (reference sequence). V lost 5 bases, J lost 4 bases, and 0 bases stayed unmatched.

This sequence joins TRBV15 and TRBJ1-3, with 7 bases fitting TRBD1. This CDR3 spans 16 amino acids. Unmatched junction bases numbered 10, after V lost 3 bases and J lost 5 bases. Per the germline V gene, CDR1 is LNHNV and CDR2 is YYDKDF (reference sequence). CDR3 residues: CATSSETTGERNTIYF. In DNA form, the CDR3 reads TGTGCCACCAGCAGTGAAACTACAGGGGAGAGAAACACCATATATTTT.

The V gene is TRBV9, the J gene TRBJ2-1, with 13 bases aligning to TRBD2. The V gene end was trimmed by 3 bases and the J gene end by 7 bases; junction bases not matched to a gene: 7. The CDR3 has 16 amino acids. Germline CDR1 reads SGDLS; CDR2 reads YYNGEE. As DNA, the CDR3 is TGTGCCAGCAGCGACGGACTAGCGGGAGTTAGAAATGAGCAGTTCTTC. It codes for CASSDGLAGVRNEQFF. Complete variable domain (other parts from reference TRBV9 and TRBJ2-1): DSGVTQTPKHLITATGQRVTLRCSPRSGDLSVYWYQQSLDQGLQFLIQYYNGEERAKGNILERFSAQQFPDLHSELNLSSLELGDSALYFCASSDGLAGVRNEQFFGPGTRLTVL.

In nucleotides, the CDR3 is TGTGCCAGCAGTTACTGGTCCGGGGATAACACCGGGGAGCTGTTTTTT. This codes for CASSYWSGDNTGELFF. This chain uses TRBV6-5 with TRBJ2-2; D might be TRBD2 (5 bases). The CDR3 covers 16 residues. Trimming removed 1 base from V and 2 bases from J, with 11 bases in between. Looked up from germline, CDR1 is MNHEY and CDR2 is SVGAGI.

The V call is TRBV6-1, the J call TRBJ1-1; 8 positions agree with TRBD1. This CDR3 spans 15 amino acids. Germline CDR1 MNHNS, CDR2 SASEGT. V was pared by 3 bases and J by 2 bases, with 5 bases of the junction left unmatched. The CDR3 reads CASSDGDRHNTEAFF. The DNA of the CDR3 is TGTGCCAGCAGTGACGGGGACAGGCACAACACTGAAGCTTTCTTT.

The chain combines TRBV9 with TRBJ2-7; 7 bases line up with TRBD2. CDR1 is SGDLS, CDR2 YYNGEE, per germline. This CDR3 spans 16 amino acids. V lost 4 bases, J lost 5 bases, and 15 bases stayed unmatched. DNA for the CDR3: TGTGCCAGCAGCATCGGCCCTGGCGGGAGCATCAACGAGCAGTACTTC. Translating it yields CASSIGPGGSINEQYF.

The chain has TRBV6-5 and TRBJ1-1, with 7 bases fitting TRBD1. CDR3 length: 14 residues. The V gene end was trimmed by 6 bases and the J gene end by 1 base; junction bases not matched to a gene: 5. Germline lookup yields CDR1 MNHEY and CDR2 SVGAGI. The chain's CDR3 is CASRKTGKNTEAFF. The CDR3 region has the DNA TGTGCCAGCAGGAAGACAGGGAAGAACACTGAAGCTTTCTTT.

The chain recombines TRBV2 with TRBJ1-1; D is unclear. Germline-derived CDR1 and CDR2 are SNHLY and FYNNEI. The CDR3 extends over 10 amino acids. Deletions cut 4 bases from V and 10 bases from J, with 7 bases between. The DNA of the CDR3 is TGTGCCAGCAGTGCACGAGGAGCTTTCTTT. Its translation is CASSARGAFF. The complete variable domain, with remaining parts taken from reference TRBV2 and TRBJ1-1, reads EPEVTQTPSHQVTQMGQEVILRCVPISNHLYFYWYRQILGQKVEFLVSFYNNEISEKSEIFDDQFSVERPDGSNFTLKIRSTKLEDSAMYFCASSARGAFFGQGTRLTVV.

The rearrangement joins TRBV6-5 to TRBJ2-7, with TRBD2 matching over 12 bases. J lost 3 bases, V lost 6 bases, and 6 bases had no gene match. This CDR3 is 15 amino acids long. Per germline, CDR1 MNHEY and CDR2 SVGAGI. CDR3 in amino acids: CASRRRTSGNYEQYF. For the CDR3, the DNA is TGTGCCAGCAGACGCCGGACTAGCGGGAACTACGAGCAGTACTTC.

The chain uses TRBV28 and TRBJ1-1; 10 positions match TRBD1. V lost 2 bases and J lost 2; bases outside the gene matches: 8. Looked up from germline, CDR1 is MDHEN and CDR2 is SYDVKM. The CDR3 is 17 residues long. CDR3 in DNA: TGTGCCAGCAGTTTAGCCGGCGGGACAGGGGTTAACACTGAAGCTTTCTTT. It yields the protein CASSLAGGTGVNTEAFF. Full variable domain (outside the CDR3, taken from reference TRBV28 and TRBJ1-1): DVKVTQSSRYLVKRTGEKVFLECVQDMDHENMFWYRQDPGLGLRLIYFSYDVKMKEKGDIPEGYSVSREKKERFSLILESASTNQTSMYLCASSLAGGTGVNTEAFFGQGTRLTVV.

This chain joins TRBV5-4 and TRBJ2-5; 9 bases agree with TRBD2. There are 14 residues in the CDR3. Trimming took 4 bases from V and 2 from J; bases not matched to a gene: 3. Germline CDR1 reads SGHNT; CDR2 reads YYREEE (reference sequence). CDR3 sequence reads: CASSAGGTQETQYF. DNA for the CDR3: TGTGCCAGCAGCGCGGGGGGGACACAAGAGACCCAGTACTTC.

This clone showed up just once. The chain recombines TRBV2 with TRBJ2-2; TRBD2 aligns across 15 bases. The ends lost 6 bases at V and 5 bases at J; junction bases unmatched: 1. This CDR3 spans 15 amino acids. CDR1 is SNHLY and CDR2 is FYNNEI in the germline V gene. The CDR3 sequence: CASSGLAGGTGELFF. CDR3 coding DNA: TGTGCCAGCAGCGGACTAGCGGGGGGGACCGGGGAGCTGTTTTTT.

CDR3 bases: TGTGCCAGCAGCTTGATGGGGCGCGGGGGCAATCAGCCCCAGCATTTT. This gives the protein CASSLMGRGGNQPQHF. V is TRBV5-6 and J is TRBJ1-5, with D possibly matching TRBD1 (5 bases). Looked up from germline, CDR1 is SGHDT and CDR2 is YYEEEE. Trimming shortened V by 1 base and J by 2 bases, and 13 bases separated the two germline ends. The CDR3 covers 16 residues.

V and J are TRBV11-2 and TRBJ2-7; 7 bases align to TRBD1. Trimming removed 6 bases from V and 6 bases from J; junction bases left unmatched: 14. The CDR3 has 15 amino acids. Germline V gene sequence: CDR1 SGHAT, CDR2 FQNNGV. The CDR3 protein is CASSSSGTAFGEQYF. CDR3 in DNA: TGTGCCAGCAGTTCGTCCGGGACAGCCTTTGGCGAGCAGTACTTC.

This clone was found once. V and J are TRBV27 and TRBJ2-3; TRBD2 matches 11 bases. CDR3 size: 15 residues. Germline lookup yields CDR1 MNHEY and CDR2 SMNVEV (reference sequence). With V trimmed by 2 bases and J by 6 bases, 4 bases remained unmatched. The chain's CDR3 is CASSLQLAGVDTQYF. The CDR3 DNA sequence: TGTGCCAGCAGTTTACAACTAGCGGGAGTTGATACGCAGTATTTT.